This TCR beta chain came from a study of cytomegalovirus exposure and HLA in healthy donors. This clone appeared a few times. The study ran its PCR with 60 Vbeta and 13 Jbeta primers. Here immunoSEQ multiplex PCR was the method, and the copy in TCRdb shows in-frame clones only, minus some. This table holds about 210,000 clones, around 80% found once. Input material: PBMCs. The clonotype originates from a boy younger than 18 in good health and CMV-seronegative.

CDR3 nucleotide sequence: TGTGCCAGCAGCTTTATGACTAGCGGGGGCCCTCCGAGCACAGATACGCAGTATTTT. Its protein is CASSFMTSGGPPSTDTQYF. The chain has TRBV11-3 and TRBJ2-3; 12 bases are shared with TRBD2. Germline CDR1 is SGHNT and CDR2 is YENEEA. The CDR3 runs to 19 residues. V trimming: 3 bases; J trimming: 0 bases; junction bases outside the gene matches: 10.